This TCR beta chain was identified during a study of OX40 agonist ivuxolimab in advanced cancers. Study-wide results and caveats: Low clonal expansion, among the lowest seen, marked partial responders at 0.1-3.0 mg/kg.

Libraries were prepared by immunoSEQ multiplex PCR; TCRdb keeps only in-frame clonotypes and omits some of them. The sample contains approximately 28,000 clones, roughly 83% of which appear only once. If patients had autoimmune disease history or systemic immunosuppression, they were excluded. A note on this clone: Its antigen is currently unknown.

Sequencing was performed on CD4+ or CD8+ T cells sorted from blood, taken in a trial of the OX40 agonist ivuxolimab. The TCR was taken from an adult with an advanced solid tumor such as melanoma, head and neck, liver or kidney cancer.

The CDR3 region has the DNA TGTGCTTCACAGGGCTACGAGCAGTACTTC. Translating it yields CASQGYEQYF. This chain uses TRBV12-5 with TRBJ2-7; D possibly corresponds to TRBD1 (6 bases). From germline, CDR1 is LGHNT and CDR2 FRNRAP. The CDR3 spans 10 residues. V was clipped by 11 bases and J by 3 bases, with 8 bases between them.